The T cell receptor beta chain described here comes from a study of cytomegalovirus exposure and HLA in healthy donors. Looking at the study overall: The same platform as the roughly 630 first-cohort repertoires was used for the roughly 130 validation repertoires, a later analysis reported.

Clones were read by immunoSEQ multiplex PCR, and TCRdb kept only the in-frame ones, dropping some. The data contain about 150,000 clones, roughly 84% of them seen just once; the ten biggest clones take up around 2.1%. The length of the CDR3 is 13 residues. Germline V gives CDR1 MNHEY, CDR2 SMNVEV (reference sequence). Trimming left V 4 bases short and J 7 bases short, with 10 bases between. The specimen sequenced was PBMCs. The source of this sequence is a human donor in good health. The chain carries TRBV27 and TRBJ1-4, with D maybe TRBD1 (5 bases). The CDR3 coding sequence is TGTGCCAGCAGTTCCCGGAGGGGTGAAAAACTGTTTTTT. Protein sequence: CASSSRRGEKLFF.